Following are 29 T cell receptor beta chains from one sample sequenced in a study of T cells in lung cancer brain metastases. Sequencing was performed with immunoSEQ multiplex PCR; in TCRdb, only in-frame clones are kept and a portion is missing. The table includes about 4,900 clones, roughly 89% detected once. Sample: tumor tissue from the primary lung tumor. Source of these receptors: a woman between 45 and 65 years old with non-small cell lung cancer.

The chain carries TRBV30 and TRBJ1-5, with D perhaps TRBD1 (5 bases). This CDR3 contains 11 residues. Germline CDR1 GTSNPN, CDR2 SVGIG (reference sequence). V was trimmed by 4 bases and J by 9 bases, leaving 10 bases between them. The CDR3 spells CAWNSGGPQHF. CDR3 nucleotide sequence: TGTGCCTGGAATTCGGGGGGGCCCCAGCATTTT. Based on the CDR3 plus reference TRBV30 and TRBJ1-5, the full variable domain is SQTIHQWPATLVQPVGSPLSLECTVEGTSNPNLYWYRQAAGRGLQLLFYSVGIGQISSEVPQNLSASRPQDRQFILSSKKLLLSDSGFYLCAWNSGGPQHFGDGTRLSIL.

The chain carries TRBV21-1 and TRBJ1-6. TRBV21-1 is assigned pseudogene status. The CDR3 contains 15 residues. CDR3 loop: CASSKGGRVDSPLHF. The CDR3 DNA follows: TGTGCCAGCAGCAAAGGAGGGAGGGTCGACTCACCCCTCCACTTT.

The CDR3 DNA follows: TGTGCCAGCAGTTACTCTCCCGGGGCCGGGGAGCTGTTTTTT. Its translation: CASSYSPGAGELFF. The J gene is TRBJ2-2, the V gene TRBV6-6, with D perhaps TRBD2 (5 bases). Trimming took off 0 bases at V and 6 bases at J, with 8 bases between the two ends. The CDR3 covers 14 residues. Germline CDR1 and CDR2: MNHNY and SVGAGI (reference sequence).

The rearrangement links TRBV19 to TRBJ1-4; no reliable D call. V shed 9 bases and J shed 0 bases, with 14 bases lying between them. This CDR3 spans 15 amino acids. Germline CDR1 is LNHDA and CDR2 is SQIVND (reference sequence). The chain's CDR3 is CASHRSGTTNEKLFF. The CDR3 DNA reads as TGTGCCAGCCACCGCTCGGGTACAACTAATGAAAAACTGTTTTTT.

In DNA, the CDR3 is TGTGCCAGCAGCTTGGTGGGAGGGACTACCTACAATGAGCAGTTCTTC. This codes for CASSLVGGTTYNEQFF. The chain joins TRBV5-5 to TRBJ2-1, with 7 positions matching TRBD2. The CDR3 is 16 amino acids. The V gene's germline CDR1 is SGHKS and CDR2 YYEKEE (reference sequence). V gave up 0 bases and J gave up 2 bases; unmatched junction bases: 5.

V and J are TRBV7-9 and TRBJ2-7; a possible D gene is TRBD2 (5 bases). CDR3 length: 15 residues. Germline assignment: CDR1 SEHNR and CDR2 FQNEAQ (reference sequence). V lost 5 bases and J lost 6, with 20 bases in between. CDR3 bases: TGTGCCAGCAGCCGGCTAGCCCCCACCCCCCTCGAGCAGTACTTC. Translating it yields CASSRLAPTPLEQYF. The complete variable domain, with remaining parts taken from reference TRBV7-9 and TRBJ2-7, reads DTGVSQNPRHKITKRGQNVTFRCDPISEHNRLYWYRQTLGQGPEFLTYFQNEAQLEKSRLLSDRFSAERPKGSFSTLEIQRTEQGDSAMYLCASSRLAPTPLEQYFGPGTRLTVT.

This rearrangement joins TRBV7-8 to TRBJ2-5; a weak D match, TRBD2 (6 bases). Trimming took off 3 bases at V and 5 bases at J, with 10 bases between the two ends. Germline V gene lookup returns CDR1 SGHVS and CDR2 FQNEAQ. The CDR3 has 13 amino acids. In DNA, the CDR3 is TGTGCCAGCAGCTTCGAAGGGAGGGAGACCCAGTACTTC. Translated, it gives CASSFEGRETQYF.

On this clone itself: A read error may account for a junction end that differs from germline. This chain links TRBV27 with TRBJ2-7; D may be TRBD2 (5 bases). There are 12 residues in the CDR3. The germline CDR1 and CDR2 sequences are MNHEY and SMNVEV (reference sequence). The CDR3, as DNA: TGTACCAGCAGAGGACTTTCCTACGAGCAGTACTTC. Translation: CTSRGLSYEQYF.

CDR3 residues: CASTPSGGRRTDTQYF. In DNA form, the CDR3 reads TGTGCCAGCACCCCTAGCGGGGGGAGACGCACAGATACGCAGTATTTT. V gene TRBV5-4 combines with J gene TRBJ2-3, with 11 bases that match TRBD2. Germline CDR1 reads SGHNT; CDR2 reads YYREEE (reference sequence). The CDR3 is 16 residues long. V was clipped by 6 bases and J by 1 base; unmatched bases: 7. Full variable domain (remainder filled in from reference TRBV5-4 and TRBJ2-3): ETGVTQSPTHLIKTRGQQVTLRCSSQSGHNTVSWYQQALGQGPQFIFQYYREEENGRGNFPPRFSGLQFPNYSSELNVNALELDDSALYLCASTPSGGRRTDTQYFGPGTRLTVL.

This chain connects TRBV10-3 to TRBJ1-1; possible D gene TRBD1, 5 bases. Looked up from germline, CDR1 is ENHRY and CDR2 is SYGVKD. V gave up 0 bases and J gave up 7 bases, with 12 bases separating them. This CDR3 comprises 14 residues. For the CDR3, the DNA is TGTGCCATCAGTGAGTCGCGGGGGACCCGTGAAGCTTTCTTT. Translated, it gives CAISESRGTREAFF.

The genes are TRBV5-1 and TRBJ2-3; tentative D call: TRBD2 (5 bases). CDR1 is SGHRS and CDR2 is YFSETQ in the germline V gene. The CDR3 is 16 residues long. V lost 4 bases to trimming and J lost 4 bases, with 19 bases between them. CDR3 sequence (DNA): TGCGCCAGCAGCCCCCCCTTAGGACTCGGCCCAGATACGCAGTATTTT. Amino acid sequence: CASSPPLGLGPDTQYF.

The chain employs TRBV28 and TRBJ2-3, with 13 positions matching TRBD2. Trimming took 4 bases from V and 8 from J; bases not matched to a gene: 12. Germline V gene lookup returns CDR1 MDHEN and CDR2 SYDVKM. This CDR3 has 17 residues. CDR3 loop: CASSSLSGTSGIFTQYF. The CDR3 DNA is TGTGCCAGCAGTTCACTTTCCGGGACTAGCGGGATATTTACGCAGTATTTT.

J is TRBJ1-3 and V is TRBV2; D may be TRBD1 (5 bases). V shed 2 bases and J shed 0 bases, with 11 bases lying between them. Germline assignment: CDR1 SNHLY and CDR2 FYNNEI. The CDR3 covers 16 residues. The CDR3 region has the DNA TGTGCCAGCAGTGAACGACAGTCCTACTCTGGAAACACCATATATTTT. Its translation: CASSERQSYSGNTIYF.

The CDR3 DNA reads TGCAGTGCTAGAGGGTCCGAGACCCAGTACTTC. Residues: CSARGSETQYF. V gene TRBV20-1 combines with J gene TRBJ2-5; D ambiguous. Germline V gene lookup returns CDR1 DFQATT and CDR2 SNEGSKA (reference sequence). V lost 1 base to trimming and J lost 5 bases, with 5 bases between them. This CDR3 has 11 amino acids.

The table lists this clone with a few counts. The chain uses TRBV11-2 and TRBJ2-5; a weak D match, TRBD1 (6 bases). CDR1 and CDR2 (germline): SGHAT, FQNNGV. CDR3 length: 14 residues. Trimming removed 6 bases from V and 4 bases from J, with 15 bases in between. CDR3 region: CASSTTGGRETQYF. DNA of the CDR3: TGTGCCAGCAGTACGACAGGTGGGAGAGAGACCCAGTACTTC.

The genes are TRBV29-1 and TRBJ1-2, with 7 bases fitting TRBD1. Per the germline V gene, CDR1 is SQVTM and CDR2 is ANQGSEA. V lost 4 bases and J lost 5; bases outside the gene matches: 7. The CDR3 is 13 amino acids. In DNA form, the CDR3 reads TGCAGCGTTGGGTGGACAGGAGATTATGGCTACACCTTC. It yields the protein CSVGWTGDYGYTF.

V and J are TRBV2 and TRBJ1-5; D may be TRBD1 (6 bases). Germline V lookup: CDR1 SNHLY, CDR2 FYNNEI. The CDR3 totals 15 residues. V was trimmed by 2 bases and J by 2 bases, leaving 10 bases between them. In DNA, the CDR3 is TGTGCCAGCAGTGAAACGGGGGCCCGCAATCAGCCCCAGCATTTT. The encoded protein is CASSETGARNQPQHF.

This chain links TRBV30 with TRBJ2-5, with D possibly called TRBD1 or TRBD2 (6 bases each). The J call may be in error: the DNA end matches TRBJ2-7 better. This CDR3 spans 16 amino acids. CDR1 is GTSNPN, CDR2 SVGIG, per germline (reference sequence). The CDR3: CAWSETWGAERYEQYF. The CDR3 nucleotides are TGTGCCTGGAGTGAAACGTGGGGGGCTGAACGGTACGAGCAGTACTTC.

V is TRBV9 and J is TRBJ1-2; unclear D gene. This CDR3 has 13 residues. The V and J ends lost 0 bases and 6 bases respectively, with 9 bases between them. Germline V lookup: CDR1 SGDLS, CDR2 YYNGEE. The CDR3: CASSVGLFDGYTF. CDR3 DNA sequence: TGTGCCAGCAGCGTAGGACTTTTCGATGGCTACACCTTC.

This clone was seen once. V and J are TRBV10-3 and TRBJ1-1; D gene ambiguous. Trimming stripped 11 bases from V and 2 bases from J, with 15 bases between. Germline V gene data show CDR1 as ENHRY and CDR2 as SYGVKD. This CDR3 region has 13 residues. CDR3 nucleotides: TGTGCCTCAAATCAGATTCCAAACACTGAAGCTTTCTTT. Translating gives CASNQIPNTEAFF.

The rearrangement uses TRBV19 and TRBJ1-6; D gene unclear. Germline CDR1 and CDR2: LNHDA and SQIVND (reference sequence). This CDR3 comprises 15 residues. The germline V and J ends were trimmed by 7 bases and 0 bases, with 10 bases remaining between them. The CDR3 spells CASNGGSSYNSPLHF. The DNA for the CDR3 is TGTGCCAGTAACGGAGGGAGCTCCTATAATTCACCCCTCCACTTT.

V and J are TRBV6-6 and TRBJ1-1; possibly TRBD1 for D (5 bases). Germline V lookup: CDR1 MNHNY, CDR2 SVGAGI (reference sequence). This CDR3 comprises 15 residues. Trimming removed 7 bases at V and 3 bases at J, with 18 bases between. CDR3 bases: TGTGCCAGCATTCGTACAGGAGGATCGCACACTGAAGCTTTCTTT. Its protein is CASIRTGGSHTEAFF.

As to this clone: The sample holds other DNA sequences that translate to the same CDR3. The CDR3 spells CSVAWGSTEAFF. CDR3 nucleotides: TGCAGCGTTGCTTGGGGGAGCACTGAAGCTTTCTTT. The chain carries TRBV29-1 and TRBJ1-1; D may be TRBD1 (5 bases). Trimming took 4 bases from V and 4 from J, leaving 10 bases between them. Germline values: CDR1 SQVTM, CDR2 ANQGSEA. The CDR3 is 12 residues long.

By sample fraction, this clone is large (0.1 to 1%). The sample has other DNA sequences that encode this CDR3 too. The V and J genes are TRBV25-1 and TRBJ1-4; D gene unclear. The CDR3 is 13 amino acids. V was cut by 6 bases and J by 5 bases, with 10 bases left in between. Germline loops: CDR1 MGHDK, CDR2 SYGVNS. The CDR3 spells CASRYGSNEKLFF. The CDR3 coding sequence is TGTGCCAGCAGATATGGGTCCAATGAAAAACTGTTTTTT.

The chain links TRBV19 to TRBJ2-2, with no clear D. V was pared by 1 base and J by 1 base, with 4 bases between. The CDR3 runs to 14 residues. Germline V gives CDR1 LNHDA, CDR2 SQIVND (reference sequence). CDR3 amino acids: CASSIGLNTGELFF. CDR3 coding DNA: TGTGCCAGTAGTATAGGTTTGAACACCGGGGAGCTGTTTTTT. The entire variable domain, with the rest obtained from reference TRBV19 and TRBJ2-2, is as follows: DGGITQSPKYLFRKEGQNVTLSCEQNLNHDAMYWYRQDPGQGLRLIYYSQIVNDFQKGDIAEGYSVSREKKESFPLTVTSAQKNPTAFYLCASSIGLNTGELFFGEGSRLTVL.

The DNA for the CDR3 is TGTGCCAGCAGCTTAATGGGTGCGGGACTCTCGATTGAGCAGTTCTTC. Translating it yields CASSLMGAGLSIEQFF. This chain links TRBV7-3 with TRBJ2-1; D is perhaps TRBD2 (6 bases). Germline values: CDR1 SGHTA, CDR2 FQGTGA. V was trimmed by 1 base and J by 9 bases, leaving 19 bases between them. The CDR3 runs 16 residues.

The CDR3 DNA reads TGTGCCAGCAGCGTAGGTAGCACAGATACGCAGTATTTT. Translated: CASSVGSTDTQYF. This sequence joins TRBV9 and TRBJ2-3; D unresolved. The V gene's germline CDR1 is SGDLS and CDR2 YYNGEE. This CDR3 contains 13 residues. The V and J ends lost 0 bases and 0 bases respectively, with 2 bases between them.

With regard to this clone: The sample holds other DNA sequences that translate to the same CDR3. CDR3 bases: TGCGCCAGCAGCCTACTAGCGGGGAGTCCAGATACGCAGTATTTT. Protein: CASSLLAGSPDTQYF. V gene TRBV5-1 combines with J gene TRBJ2-3; 10 nucleotides match TRBD2. J lost 4 bases, V lost 4 bases, and 6 bases had no gene match. The CDR3 sequence is 15 residues long. Looked up from germline, CDR1 is SGHRS and CDR2 is YFSETQ.

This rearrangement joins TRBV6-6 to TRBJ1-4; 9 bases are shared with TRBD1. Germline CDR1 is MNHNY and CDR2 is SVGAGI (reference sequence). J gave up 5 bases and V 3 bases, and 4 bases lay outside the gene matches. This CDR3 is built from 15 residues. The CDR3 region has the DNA TGTGCCAGCAGTTATCCCGGGACAGGGAATGAAAAACTGTTTTTT. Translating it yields CASSYPGTGNEKLFF.